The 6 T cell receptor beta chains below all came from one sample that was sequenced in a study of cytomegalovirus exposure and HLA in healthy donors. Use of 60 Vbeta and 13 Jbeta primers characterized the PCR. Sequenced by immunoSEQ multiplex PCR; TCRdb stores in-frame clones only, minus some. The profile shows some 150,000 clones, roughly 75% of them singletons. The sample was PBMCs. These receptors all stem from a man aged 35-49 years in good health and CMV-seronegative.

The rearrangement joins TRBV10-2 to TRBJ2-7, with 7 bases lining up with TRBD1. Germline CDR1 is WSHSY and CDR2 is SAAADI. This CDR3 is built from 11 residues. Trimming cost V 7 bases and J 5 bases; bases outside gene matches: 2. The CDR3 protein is CASTTGDEQYF. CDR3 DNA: TGCGCCAGCACCACAGGGGACGAGCAGTACTTC.

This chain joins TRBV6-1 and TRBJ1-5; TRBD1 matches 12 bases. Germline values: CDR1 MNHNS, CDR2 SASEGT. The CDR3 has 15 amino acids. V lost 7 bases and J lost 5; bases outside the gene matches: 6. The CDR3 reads CASMGQGAPDQPQHF. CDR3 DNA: TGTGCCAGCATGGGACAGGGGGCGCCTGATCAGCCCCAGCATTTT.

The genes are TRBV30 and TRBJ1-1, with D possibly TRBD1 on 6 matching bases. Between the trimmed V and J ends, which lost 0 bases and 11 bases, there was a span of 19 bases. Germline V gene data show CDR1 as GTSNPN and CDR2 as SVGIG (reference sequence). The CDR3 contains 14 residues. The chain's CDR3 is CAWSVREDRRWAFF. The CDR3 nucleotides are TGTGCCTGGAGTGTACGAGAGGACAGACGCTGGGCTTTCTTT.

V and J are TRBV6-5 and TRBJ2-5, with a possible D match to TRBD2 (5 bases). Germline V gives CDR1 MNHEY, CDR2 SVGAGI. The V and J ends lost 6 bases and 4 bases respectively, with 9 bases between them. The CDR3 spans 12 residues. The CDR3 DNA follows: TGTGCCAGCAGGGACTGGGCAGAGACCCAGTACTTC. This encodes CASRDWAETQYF.

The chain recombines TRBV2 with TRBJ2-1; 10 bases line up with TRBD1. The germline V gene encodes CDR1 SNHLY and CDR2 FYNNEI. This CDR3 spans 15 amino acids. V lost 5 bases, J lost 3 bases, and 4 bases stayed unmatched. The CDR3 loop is CASSNRDRGYNEQFF. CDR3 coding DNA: TGTGCCAGCAGTAACCGGGACAGGGGCTACAATGAGCAGTTCTTC.

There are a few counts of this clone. The DNA of the CDR3 is TGTGCCATCCCAGGGGGCGGTGGGGCCAACGTCCTGACTTTC. This gives the protein CAIPGGGGANVLTF. This chain joins TRBV10-3 and TRBJ2-6; 8 bases fit TRBD1. Trimming took 8 bases from V and 3 from J; bases not matched to a gene: 3. CDR1 is ENHRY, CDR2 SYGVKD, per germline. This CDR3 is built from 14 residues.